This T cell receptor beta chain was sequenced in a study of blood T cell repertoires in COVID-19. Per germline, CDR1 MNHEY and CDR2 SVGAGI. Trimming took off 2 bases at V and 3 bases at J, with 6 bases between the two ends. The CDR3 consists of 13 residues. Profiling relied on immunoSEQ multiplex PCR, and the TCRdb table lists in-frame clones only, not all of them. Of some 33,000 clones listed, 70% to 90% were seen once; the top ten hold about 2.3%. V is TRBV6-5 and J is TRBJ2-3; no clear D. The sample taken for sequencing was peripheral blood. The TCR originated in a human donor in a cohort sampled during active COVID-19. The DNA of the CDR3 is TGTGCCAGCAGTTACCTTAGTACAGATACGCAGTATTTT. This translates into CASSYLSTDTQYF.